These 9 T cell receptor beta chains came from one sample sequenced in a study of blood T cell repertoires in COVID-19. Produced via immunoSEQ multiplex PCR; TCRdb's table is partial and in-frame only. This repertoire shows about 39,000 clones, approximately 81% found once; its top ten account for 9% to 10%. The source material was peripheral blood. Receptors originate from a man between 60 and 75 years old in a cohort sampled during active COVID-19.

This clone is medium-sized (0.01 to 0.1%) within its sample. This chain joins TRBV6-5 and TRBJ2-7, with 7 bases lining up with TRBD2. This CDR3 contains 15 residues. With 4 bases clipped from V and 2 bases from J, the junction kept 8 bases outside the gene matches. From germline, CDR1 is MNHEY and CDR2 SVGAGI. The CDR3 here is CASSWTLAEAYEQYF. The CDR3 bases are TGTGCCAGCAGTTGGACGCTAGCGGAGGCCTACGAGCAGTACTTC.

This clone has a single count. The chain is built from TRBV5-8 and TRBJ2-3, with 12 nucleotides matching TRBD2. V shed 10 bases and J 1 base; nucleotides not matched to a gene: 10. Germline loops: CDR1 SGHTS, CDR2 YDEGEE. The CDR3 loop spans 16 amino acids. The chain's CDR3 is CAGGGGLAGRTDTQYF. Written as DNA, the CDR3 is TGTGCCGGCGGGGGAGGACTAGCGGGACGCACAGATACGCAGTATTTT.

CDR3: CASSFGQDDYEQYF. DNA of the CDR3: TGTGCCAGCAGTTTCGGCCAGGATGACTACGAGCAGTACTTC. The chain combines TRBV27 with TRBJ2-7; D gene uncertain. Germline loops: CDR1 MNHEY, CDR2 SMNVEV (reference sequence). V gave up 3 bases and J gave up 3 bases, with 12 bases separating them. The CDR3 has 14 amino acids.

The chain combines TRBV7-9 with TRBJ2-6, with D perhaps TRBD1 (6 bases). Germline V gives CDR1 SEHNR, CDR2 FQNEAQ (reference sequence). Trimming removed 5 bases at V and 0 bases at J, with 14 bases between. This CDR3 spans 17 amino acids. The CDR3 region has the DNA TGTGCCAGCAGCCGTTCTCTAGGGGGCTCTGGGGCCAACGTCCTGACTTTC. It yields the protein CASSRSLGGSGANVLTF.

J is TRBJ1-5 and V is TRBV11-2; D is uncertain. This CDR3 region has 13 residues. CDR1 SGHAT and CDR2 FQNNGV come from the germline V gene. V was cut by 3 bases and J by 6 bases, with 9 bases left in between. The CDR3 DNA reads TGTGCCAGCAGCTTGGGAGTAAGTCAGCCCCAGCATTTT. This translates into CASSLGVSQPQHF.

This sequence joins TRBV30 and TRBJ1-2, with a tentative D call TRBD1 (6 bases). With 0 bases removed from V and 7 bases from J, the gap between germline ends came to 12 bases. The CDR3 is 13 amino acids. Germline lookup yields CDR1 GTSNPN and CDR2 SVGIG (reference sequence). This CDR3 is CAWSVLQGSGYTF. DNA of the CDR3: TGTGCCTGGAGTGTACTACAGGGTTCTGGCTACACCTTC.

The chain is built from TRBV19 and TRBJ1-6; perhaps TRBD1 as D (5 bases). Trimming took off 3 bases at V and 9 bases at J, with 12 bases between the two ends. This CDR3 has 14 residues. Germline V gene data show CDR1 as LNHDA and CDR2 as SQIVND (reference sequence). CDR3 sequence (DNA): TGTGCCAGTAGTATGGGCCTCAGGGTTTCACCCCTCCACTTT. It codes for CASSMGLRVSPLHF.

The J gene is TRBJ2-1, the V gene TRBV10-3; 10 bases fit TRBD2. The CDR3 loop spans 16 amino acids. The V segment lost 7 bases and the J segment 4 bases; nucleotides outside the gene matches: 10. CDR1 and CDR2 from the germline V gene are ENHRY and SYGVKD. Here the CDR3 reads CAITSRGSGGYNEQFF. The DNA of the CDR3 is TGTGCCATCACCTCTCGGGGTAGCGGGGGGTACAATGAGCAGTTCTTC.

V usage is TRBV27 and J usage is TRBJ2-1; D ambiguous. The CDR3 is 14 residues long. V shed 8 bases and J shed 3 bases, with 14 bases lying between them. The V gene's germline CDR1 is MNHEY and CDR2 SMNVEV (reference sequence). This CDR3 reads CASSSPPVYNEQFF. CDR3 sequence (DNA): TGTGCCAGCTCGTCCCCCCCGGTCTACAATGAGCAGTTCTTC.